These 16 T cell receptor gamma chains were all obtained from the same sample, sequenced in a study of gamma-delta chains in newborns, infants, children. TCRdb fed the reads to CATT. This sample's clone table lists more than 15 gamma-chain clones. The starting material was blood, obtained at baseline. Receptors were obtained from a child who was a newborn, infant or young child, either healthy, febrile or measles-vaccinated (not recorded which). This table probably holds off-target reads from a library built for another chain.

The V segment is TRGV9, and no J call was made. The CDR3 has 14 residues. Germline CDR1 GITISATS, CDR2 ISYDGTV (reference sequence). The CDR3 here is CALPQEDLTAQLFF. In DNA form, the CDR3 reads TGTGCCCTACCGCAGGAGGATTTGACAGCACAACTCTTCTTT.

A few counts support this clone. No J gene was named, though the V gene is TRGV9. CDR1 and CDR2 from the germline V gene are GITISATS and ISYDGTV (reference sequence). This CDR3 contains 13 residues. The CDR3 DNA reads as TGTGCCTGTGACACCTGGGGGACAGCACAACTCTTCTTT. This translates into CACDTWGTAQLFF.

No J gene call was made, and the V gene is TRGV9. The germline gives CDR1 GITISATS, CDR2 ISYDGTV (reference sequence). The CDR3 sequence is 16 residues long. CDR3 sequence: CAFCLEGGGLRAQLFF. The CDR3 DNA is TGTGCCTTCTGCTTGGAGGGGGGGGGATTACGCGCACAACTCTTCTTT.

TRGV9 is the V gene, and the J gene was not called. Germline V gene data show CDR1 as GITISATS and CDR2 as ISYDGTV (reference sequence). The CDR3 consists of 14 residues. CDR3 bases: TGTGCCTGTGACATACTGGGGGATACAGCACAACTCTTCTTT. Its translation is CACDILGDTAQLFF.

The V gene is listed as TRGV9; no J gene was called. The CDR3 length is 13 residues. The V gene's germline CDR1 is GITISATS and CDR2 ISYDGTV (reference sequence). The DNA of the CDR3 is TGTGCCTTTAGGACTGGGGGTCCAGCACAACTCTTCTTT. It translates to CAFRTGGPAQLFF.

The V gene was identified as TRGV9, while no J gene was called. Germline CDR1 is GITISATS and CDR2 is ISYDGTV (reference sequence). The CDR3 totals 21 residues. In DNA, the CDR3 is TGTGCCTGTGACACCCTTACCTTCCACTGGGGGATAAGTCCTTTGACAGCACAACTCTTCTTT. Its translation is CACDTLTFHWGISPLTAQLFF.

There is no J gene call, but TRGV9 is given as the V gene. CDR1 is GITISATS and CDR2 is ISYDGTV in the germline V gene (reference sequence). The CDR3 consists of 18 residues. DNA of the CDR3: TGTGCCTGTGACCCTCGGGGAGCAAACTTAGGGTTGACAGCACAACTCTTCTTT. It translates to CACDPRGANLGLTAQLFF.

CDR3 residues: CACDTGGYLRTYTDKLFF. As DNA, the CDR3 is TGTGCCTGTGACACGGGGGGATACTTGAGGACGTACACCGATAAACTCTTCTTT. Called V gene: TRGV9; the J gene was not called. Germline V gives CDR1 GITISATS, CDR2 ISYDGTV (reference sequence). The CDR3 is made up of 18 amino acids.

No call exists for the J gene, whereas the V gene is TRGV9. Germline loops: CDR1 GITISATS, CDR2 ISYDGTV (reference sequence). This CDR3 contains 13 residues. This CDR3 reads CACDTWGIAQLFF. CDR3 DNA: TGTGCCTGTGACACCTGGGGGATAGCACAACTCTTCTTT.

Here the CDR3 DNA reads TGTGCCTGTGACCCAGTACTGGGGGATGCAAACTTGACAGCACAACTCTTCTTT. Amino acid sequence: CACDPVLGDANLTAQLFF. With the J gene uncalled, the V gene is TRGV9. Germline V gene lookup returns CDR1 GITISATS and CDR2 ISYDGTV (reference sequence). The CDR3 runs 18 residues.

The J gene went uncalled, whereas the V gene is TRGV9. The CDR3 extends over 12 amino acids. Germline CDR1 is GITISATS and CDR2 is ISYDGTV (reference sequence). CDR3 sequence reads: CAFGDTAAQLFF. The CDR3, as DNA: TGTGCCTTTGGGGATACAGCAGCACAACTCTTCTTT.

With the J gene uncalled, the V gene is TRGV9. The CDR3 has 19 amino acids. Germline assignment: CDR1 GITISATS and CDR2 ISYDGTV (reference sequence). The CDR3 sequence is CAFPEAGGPYPLLTAQLFF. In DNA, the CDR3 is TGTGCCTTTCCGGAGGCTGGGGGACCCTATCCCCTTTTGACAGCACAACTCTTCTTT.

The V segment is TRGV9, and no J call was made. Germline CDR1 is GITISATS and CDR2 is ISYDGTV (reference sequence). The CDR3 consists of 16 residues. The CDR3 DNA sequence: TGTGCCTGTGACACCCTGGGGGATGCTTTGACAGCACAACTCTTCTTT. It yields the protein CACDTLGDALTAQLFF.

This clone occurred a few times. The DNA is left out, because the CDR3 cannot be placed on it with certainty; the CDR3 is given as TCRdb lists it. No J gene was assigned, while the V gene was called as TRGV9. The germline V gene encodes CDR1 GITISATS and CDR2 ISYDGTV (reference sequence). The CDR3 comprises 21 residues, both ends counted. This chain's CDR3 is CAFITGGGYYCLLSLTAQLFF.

No J gene was called, and the V gene is TRGV9. CDR3 size: 14 residues. Per germline, CDR1 GITISATS and CDR2 ISYDGTV (reference sequence). The CDR3 reads CAFVLEGLTAQLFF. The DNA for the CDR3 is TGTGCCTTCGTACTGGAGGGTTTGACAGCACAACTCTTCTTT.

The V gene reported is TRGV9; the J gene is uncalled. This CDR3 comprises 14 residues. Germline CDR1 is GITISATS and CDR2 is ISYDGTV (reference sequence). CDR3 region: CACDTWGMTAQLFF. The CDR3 coding sequence is TGTGCCTGTGACACCTGGGGGATGACAGCACAACTCTTCTTT.